This is a list of T cell receptor beta chains from one sample in a study of blood T cell repertoires in COVID-19. Data came from immunoSEQ multiplex PCR; TCRdb stores just in-frame clones and leaves some out. The top ten hold about 6.1% of the sample, which has 140,000 to 150,000 clones, around four fifths seen once. The sequenced sample was PBMCs or T cells enriched from blood (not recorded which). The receptors originated from a woman in her thirties or forties who had recovered from COVID-19. The CDR3 runs from the conserved cysteine through the conserved F or W.

v_call	j_call	cdr3_length	cdr3_aa
TRBV5-1	TRBJ2-7	15	CASKEMSSGAGEQYF
TRBV29-1	TRBJ2-7	12	CSVEGTPYEQYF
TRBV19	TRBJ2-2	13	CASLGQVAGELFF
TRBV5-4	TRBJ2-7	15	CASSLGPSGGDEQYF
TRBV6-2/TRBV6-3	TRBJ2-5	14	CASSYGTDQETQYF
TRBV7-9	TRBJ2-1	15	CASSPLADYYNEQFF
TRBV7-6	TRBJ2-1	19	CASSFSGTGGPEGYNEQFF
TRBV11-3	TRBJ2-5	17	CASSPGQGSGRQETQYF
TRBV5-6	TRBJ1-2	14	CASSFGTGAYGYTF
TRBV2	TRBJ1-4	13	CASKGAGGEKLFF
TRBV3-1/TRBV3-2	TRBJ2-5	17	CASSQELTSGSRETQYF
TRBV9	TRBJ2-1	14	CASSVRSSYNEQFF
TRBV4-1	TRBJ2-5	15	CASSPAPGEQETQYF
TRBV29-1	TRBJ2-1	12	CSVEGGRAEQFF
TRBV19	TRBJ1-2	14	CASSFPVGPYGYTF
TRBV5-6	TRBJ2-7	13	CASSSFGGPEQYF
TRBV27	TRBJ1-5	15	CASSPIGGSGQPQHF
TRBV3-1/TRBV3-2	TRBJ1-2	13	CASSQGTGYGYTF
TRBV9	TRBJ1-2	16	CASTLDPGSANYGYTF
TRBV4-2	TRBJ2-7	17	CASSQGVVAGGIYEQYF
TRBV7-8	TRBJ2-1	16	CASSLGLGLSHNEQFF
TRBV19	TRBJ1-5	15	CASSIVAGGFQPQHF
TRBV6-5	TRBJ1-2	12	CASSYGESGYTF
TRBV30	TRBJ1-5	17	CAWSGGGGYNSNQPQHF
TRBV19	TRBJ2-5	16	CASSIGGAGPKETQYF
TRBV4-2	TRBJ2-1	17	CASSQDLFSGGAAEQFF
TRBV28	TRBJ1-2	11	CASTGGYGYTF
TRBV5-1	TRBJ2-2	12	CASRSDTGELFF
TRBV20-1	TRBJ2-4	13	CSASRVAKNIQYF
TRBV25-1	TRBJ2-2	14	CASSGLGQTGELFF
TRBV3-1/TRBV3-2	TRBJ2-1	16	CASSYQAGGRYNEQFF
TRBV6-5	TRBJ2-7	13	CASTGRGSYEQYF
TRBV12-5	TRBJ2-3	17	CASGLGPTGVFTDTQYF
TRBV7-8	TRBJ1-5	17	CASTHLLGTGGNQPQHF
TRBV7-9	TRBJ2-3	15	CASSGPGLAPDTQYF
TRBV19	TRBJ2-7	15	CASSTQWGGPYEQYF
TRBV4-1	TRBJ2-2	18	CASSRQRGGQGANGELFF
TRBV5-8	TRBJ2-3	16	CASSLSGDSSTDTQYF
TRBV5-5	TRBJ2-3	14	CASSLAPRTDTQYF
TRBV6-1	TRBJ2-2	18	CASSEAGLAGANTGELFF
TRBV19	TRBJ2-3	16	CASSIGTGTYTDTQYF
TRBV7-9	TRBJ2-2	17	CASSLRSYNRVDGELFF
TRBV2	TRBJ2-3	12	CASRNSGDTQYF
TRBV9	TRBJ2-7	14	CASSVTGSPYEQYF
TRBV11-1	TRBJ2-1	14	CASSPGTGVHEQFF
TRBV6-5	TRBJ1-1	15	CASPEIDSHDTEAFF
TRBV5-5	TRBJ2-7	11	CASSLNYEQYF
TRBV6-5	TRBJ1-1	14	CASSYVGAGSEAFF
TRBV19	TRBJ2-3	15	CASSMEGGSTDTQYF
TRBV24-1	TRBJ2-1	15	CATSDSRASYNEQFF
TRBV7-9	TRBJ2-1	15	CASSFGSRRPNEQFF
TRBV5-6	TRBJ2-1	13	CASSLITSREQFF
TRBV12-2	TRBJ2-7	18	CASRFTPSGAFTSYEQYF
TRBV3-1/TRBV3-2	TRBJ1-2	15	CASSQDSSPAGGYTF
TRBV27	TRBJ2-2	13	CASRRQGTGELFF
TRBV10-2	TRBJ1-1	14	CASSHGTQNTEAFF